The 6 T cell receptor beta chains in this list originate from one sample, sequenced in a study of T cells in Graves' hyperthyroidism and ophthalmopathy. Regions amplified from RNA transcripts were the TCR beta CDR3 regions. With the HTBI primer set, the TCR CDR3 went through a first round of RT-PCR. TCRdb analysed the multiplex PCR reads with MiXCR anew, one entry per CDR3 protein. The sample contains more than 300,000 distinct CDR3 sequences, about 13% of which appear only once. Sequencing was done on a sample of blood. The receptors originated from a woman between 18 and 29 years old with Graves' hyperthyroidism.

This clonotype was recorded many times. V is TRBV7-3 and J is TRBJ2-1; 9 bases are a match to TRBD2. The V and J ends lost 1 base and 2 bases, in that order; junction bases with no gene match: 3. Germline V gene data show CDR1 as SGHTA and CDR2 as FQGTGA. This CDR3 has 16 residues. This chain's CDR3 is CASSLMASGTYNEQFF. The CDR3 nucleotides are TGTGCCAGCAGCTTAATGGCTAGCGGGACCTACAATGAGCAGTTCTTC.

V gene TRBV9 combines with J gene TRBJ2-1, with 13 bases identical to TRBD2. CDR3 length equals 15 residues. After removal of 3 bases from V and 8 bases from J, the junction contained 5 bases not matched to a gene. Per germline, CDR1 SGDLS and CDR2 YYNGEE. CDR3 in amino acids: CASSGGLAGYDEQFF. CDR3 nucleotide sequence: TGTGCCAGCAGCGGGGGACTAGCGGGATACGATGAGCAGTTCTTC.

This chain connects TRBV7-3 to TRBJ2-1, with D uncertain. Germline loops: CDR1 SGHTA, CDR2 FQGTGA. The CDR3 length is 13 residues. The V and J ends lost 5 bases and 7 bases respectively, with 12 bases between them. CDR3 nucleotide sequence: TGTGCCAGCAGCATCCTTCCCCTGAATGAGCAGTTCTTC. Translating it yields CASSILPLNEQFF.

This clonotype occurred many times. This rearrangement joins TRBV5-6 to TRBJ2-1, with D unresolved. This CDR3 comprises 15 residues. Germline V CDR1 and CDR2: SGHDT, YYEEEE. V was shortened by 0 bases and J by 4 bases, with 11 bases between the two germline ends. The CDR3 coding sequence is TGTGCCAGCAGCTTGGAAGGCTTCGCTTACAATGAGCAGTTCTTC. Encoded protein: CASSLEGFAYNEQFF. The entire variable domain, with the rest obtained from reference TRBV5-6 and TRBJ2-1, is as follows: DAGVTQSPTHLIKTRGQQVTLRCSPKSGHDTVSWYQQALGQGPQFIFQYYEEEERQRGNFPDRFSGHQFPNYSSELNVNALLLGDSALYLCASSLEGFAYNEQFFGPGTRLTVL.

This clonotype came up a few times. The J gene is TRBJ2-7, the V gene TRBV4-1, with 10 bases identical to TRBD2. The CDR3 runs to 14 residues. J was trimmed by 3 bases and V by 1 base; bases with no gene match: 0. Germline V gene sequence: CDR1 MGHRA, CDR2 YSYEKL. The CDR3 coding sequence is TGCGCCAGCAGCCAAGTAGCGGGGGGCTACGAGCAGTACTTC. Translating gives CASSQVAGGYEQYF.

This clonotype was counted many times. The chain couples TRBV12-3 or TRBV12-4 to TRBJ1-6; possible D gene TRBD1, 5 bases. Trimming stripped 6 bases from V and 10 bases from J, with 19 bases between. The CDR3 runs to 15 residues. This CDR3 reads CASSPLSGGKSPLHF. CDR3 sequence (DNA): TGTGCCAGCAGCCCTCTGTCGGGGGGAAAATCACCCCTCCACTTT.